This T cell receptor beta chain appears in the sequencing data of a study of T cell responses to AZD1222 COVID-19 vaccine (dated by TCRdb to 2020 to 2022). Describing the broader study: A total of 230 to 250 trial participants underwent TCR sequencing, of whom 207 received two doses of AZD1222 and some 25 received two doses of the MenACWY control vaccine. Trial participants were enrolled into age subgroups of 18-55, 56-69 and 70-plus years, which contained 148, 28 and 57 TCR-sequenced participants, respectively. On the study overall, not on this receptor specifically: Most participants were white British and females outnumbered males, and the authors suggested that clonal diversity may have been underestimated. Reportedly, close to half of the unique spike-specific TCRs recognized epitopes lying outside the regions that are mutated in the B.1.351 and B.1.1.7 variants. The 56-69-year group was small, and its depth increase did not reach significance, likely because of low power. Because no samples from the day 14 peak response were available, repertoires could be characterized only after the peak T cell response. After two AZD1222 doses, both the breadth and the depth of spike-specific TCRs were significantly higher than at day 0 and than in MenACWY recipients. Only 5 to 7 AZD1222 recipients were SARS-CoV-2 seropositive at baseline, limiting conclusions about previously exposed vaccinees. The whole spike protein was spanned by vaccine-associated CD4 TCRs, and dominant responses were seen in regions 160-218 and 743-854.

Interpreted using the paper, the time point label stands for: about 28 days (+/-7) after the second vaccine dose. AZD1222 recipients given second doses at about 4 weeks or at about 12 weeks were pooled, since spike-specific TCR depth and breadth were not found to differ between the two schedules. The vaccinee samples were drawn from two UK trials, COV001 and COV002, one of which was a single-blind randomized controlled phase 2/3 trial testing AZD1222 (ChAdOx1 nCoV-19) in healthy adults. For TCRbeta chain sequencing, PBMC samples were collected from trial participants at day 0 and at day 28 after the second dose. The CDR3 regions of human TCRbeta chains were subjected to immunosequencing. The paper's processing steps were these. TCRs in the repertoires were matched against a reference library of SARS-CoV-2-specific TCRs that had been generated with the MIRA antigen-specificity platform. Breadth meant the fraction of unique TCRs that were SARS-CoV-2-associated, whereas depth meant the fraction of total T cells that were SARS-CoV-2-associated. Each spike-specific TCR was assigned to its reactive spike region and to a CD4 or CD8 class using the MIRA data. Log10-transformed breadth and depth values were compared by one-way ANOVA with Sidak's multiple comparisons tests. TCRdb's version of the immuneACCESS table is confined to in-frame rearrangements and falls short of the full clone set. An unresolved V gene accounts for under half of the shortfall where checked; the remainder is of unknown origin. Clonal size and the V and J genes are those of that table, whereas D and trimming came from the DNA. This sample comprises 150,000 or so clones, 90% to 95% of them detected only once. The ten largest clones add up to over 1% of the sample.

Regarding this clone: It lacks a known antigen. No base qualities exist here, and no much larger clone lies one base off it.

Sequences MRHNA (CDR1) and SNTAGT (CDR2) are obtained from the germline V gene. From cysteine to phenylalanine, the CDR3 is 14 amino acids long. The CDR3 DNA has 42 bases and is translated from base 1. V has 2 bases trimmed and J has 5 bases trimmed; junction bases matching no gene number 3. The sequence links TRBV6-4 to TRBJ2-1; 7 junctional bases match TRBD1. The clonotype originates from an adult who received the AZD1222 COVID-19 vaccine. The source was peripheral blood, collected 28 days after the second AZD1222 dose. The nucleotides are TGTGCCAGCAGTGACCGGGACAGCAACAATGAGCAGTTCTTC. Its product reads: CASSDRDSNNEQFF.